Reported below is one T cell receptor beta chain. With 6 bases removed from V and 6 bases from J, the gap between germline ends came to 9 bases. The CDR3 is 11 amino acids. Germline V gives CDR1 DFQATT, CDR2 SNEGSKA (reference sequence). Clones were read by immunoSEQ multiplex PCR, and TCRdb kept only the in-frame ones, dropping some. The data show some 120,000 clones, with 80% to 95% seen just once and about 1.6% held by the top ten. This sample is drawn from a study of T cell changes during pregnancy in multiple sclerosis. This chain connects TRBV20-1 to TRBJ1-3; D unclear. The sequencing here drew on peripheral blood, taken in the third trimester of pregnancy. This clonotype was obtained from a female donor with multiple sclerosis, enrolled in a pregnancy study. The CDR3 coding sequence is TGCAGTGCCTCGTCTCTAAACACCATATATTTT. Translated, it gives CSASSLNTIYF.